The next 20 T cell receptor beta chains were all read from a single sample in a study of T cell responses to AZD1222 COVID-19 vaccine (dated by TCRdb to about 2021). To prepare the library, the immunoSEQ multiplex PCR assay was applied. Here the immuneACCESS table is served through TCRdb, limited to in-frame sequences with V and J called. Missing clones are a known gap in these copies; in checked studies unresolved V genes cover under half, and the rest lacks a known reason. Here the sample has 150,000 or so clones; over 70% occur a single time. Clones ranked in the top ten supply roughly 9.7% of the sample. The time point label on this specimen signifies: about 28 days (+/-7) after the second vaccine dose. The sequences come from peripheral blood, collected 28 days after the second AZD1222 dose. The receptors were gathered from an adult who received the AZD1222 COVID-19 vaccine.

The CDR3 DNA reads TGTGCCAGCAGTTTATACCTAGCGGGGGTCGGGGAGCTGTTTTTT. The encoded protein is CASSLYLAGVGELFF. The chain uses TRBV28 and TRBJ2-2, with 10 positions matching TRBD2. J gave up 7 bases and V 1 base, and 3 bases lay outside the gene matches. This CDR3 comprises 15 residues. CDR1 and CDR2 (germline): MDHEN, SYDVKM.

This rearrangement joins TRBV29-1 to TRBJ2-2, with D tentatively TRBD1 (6 bases). CDR3 length equals 14 residues. Germline V gene lookup returns CDR1 SQVTM and CDR2 ANQGSEA. V dropped 2 bases and J dropped 5 bases, with 12 bases sitting between them. The CDR3 here is CSVERAGVTGELFF. The CDR3 nucleotides read TGCAGCGTTGAAAGGGCAGGGGTTACCGGGGAGCTGTTTTTT.

The sample holds a few counts of this clone. This chain connects TRBV6-2 or TRBV6-3 to TRBJ1-1, with unresolved D. CDR3 size: 12 residues. V was cut by 2 bases and J by 5 bases, with 6 bases left in between. Per the germline V gene, CDR1 is MNHEY and CDR2 is SVGEGT. CDR3 amino acids: CASSYGYTEAFF. The CDR3 DNA follows: TGTGCCAGCAGTTACGGGTATACTGAAGCTTTCTTT.

The chain joins TRBV28 to TRBJ1-1; D ambiguous. The CDR3 is 14 amino acids. Between the trimmed V and J ends, which lost 2 bases and 1 base, there was a span of 8 bases. Germline values: CDR1 MDHEN, CDR2 SYDVKM. The CDR3 DNA follows: TGTGCCAGCAGTTTAAGTCCACCGAACACTGAAGCTTTCTTT. It encodes CASSLSPPNTEAFF.

This clone has a handful of counts. This chain connects TRBV2 to TRBJ1-1; perhaps TRBD1 as D (5 bases). This CDR3 has 15 amino acids. Germline V gene lookup returns CDR1 SNHLY and CDR2 FYNNEI. V lost 0 bases and J 5 bases, leaving 13 bases between the germline ends. This chain's CDR3 is CASSEAARGGTEAFF. The CDR3 DNA is TGTGCCAGCAGTGAAGCCGCGAGGGGCGGGACTGAAGCTTTCTTT.

The chain carries TRBV28 and TRBJ1-2, with 10 bases lining up with TRBD1. The CDR3 has 14 amino acids. Germline CDR1 MDHEN, CDR2 SYDVKM. Unmatched junction bases numbered 4, after V lost 7 bases and J lost 2 bases. CDR3: CASTRTGGNYGYTF. CDR3 nucleotide sequence: TGTGCCAGCACCCGGACAGGGGGGAACTATGGCTACACCTTC.

The chain links TRBV6-2 or TRBV6-3 to TRBJ2-6; 7 bases agree with TRBD1. Germline CDR1 reads MNHEY; CDR2 reads SVGEGT. V lost 6 bases and J lost 2; bases outside the gene matches: 13. The CDR3 is 18 residues long. This CDR3 is CASSRYVTGLAGANVLTF. In DNA, the CDR3 is TGTGCCAGCAGCCGTTACGTGACAGGGTTGGCTGGGGCCAACGTCCTGACTTTC.

This clone was found once. V usage is TRBV28 and J usage is TRBJ1-3, with D maybe TRBD1 (5 bases). Looked up from germline, CDR1 is MDHEN and CDR2 is SYDVKM. The V gene lost 5 bases and the J gene lost 4 bases, with 15 bases spanning the gap. The CDR3 length is 15 residues. CDR3 sequence: CASSTPAGGGNTIYF. The CDR3, as DNA: TGTGCCAGCAGTACCCCCGCCGGGGGGGGAAACACCATATATTTT.

V gene TRBV3-1 (or the pseudogene TRBV3-2) combines with J gene TRBJ2-3, with 7 bases that match TRBD1. Germline CDR1 LGHDT, CDR2 YNNKEL (reference sequence). CDR3 length: 15 amino acids. The ends lost 4 bases at V and 4 bases at J; junction bases unmatched: 8. This CDR3 is CASSPGPGTADTQYF. Here the CDR3 DNA reads TGTGCCAGCAGCCCTGGTCCCGGGACAGCAGATACGCAGTATTTT.

This clone turned up a few times. This chain links TRBV5-5 with TRBJ1-6, with D unresolved. The germline gives CDR1 SGHKS, CDR2 YYEKEE (reference sequence). V lost 0 bases, J lost 4 bases, and 14 bases lay in between. This CDR3 contains 17 residues. DNA for the CDR3: TGTGCCAGCAGCTTGGCCTTGGCAGGAGAATATAATTCACCCCTCCACTTT. Its translation: CASSLALAGEYNSPLHF.

The rearrangement joins TRBV28 to TRBJ2-1; weak D call: TRBD2 (6 bases). Germline lookup yields CDR1 MDHEN and CDR2 SYDVKM. The CDR3 covers 13 residues. The ends were cut back, 7 bases at V and 7 bases at J, with 14 bases in the middle. The CDR3 reads CASNPTSRNEQFF. The CDR3 nucleotides are TGTGCCAGCAACCCGACTAGTCGGAATGAGCAGTTCTTC.

The genes are TRBV5-1 and TRBJ2-2; D is uncertain. Germline-derived CDR1 and CDR2 are SGHRS and YFSETQ. The CDR3 consists of 16 residues. Trimming took 0 bases from V and 0 from J, leaving 9 bases between them. CDR3 DNA: TGCGCCAGCAGCTTGGCCGGCGGAGCGAACACCGGGGAGCTGTTTTTT. It is translated as CASSLAGGANTGELFF.

CDR3 sequence: CASMETGTSGRAGHGELFF. The CDR3 coding sequence is TGTGCCAGTATGGAAACCGGGACTAGCGGGAGGGCCGGTCACGGGGAGCTGTTTTTT. This rearrangement joins TRBV19 to TRBJ2-2; 16 bases agree with TRBD2. The CDR3 loop spans 19 amino acids. From germline, CDR1 is LNHDA and CDR2 SQIVND (reference sequence). After removal of 7 bases from V and 7 bases from J, the junction contained 15 bases not matched to a gene.

The V gene is TRBV28, the J gene TRBJ1-5, with TRBD1 matching 7 bases. CDR1 MDHEN and CDR2 SYDVKM come from the germline V gene. The CDR3 loop spans 15 amino acids. V shed 5 bases and J 4 bases; nucleotides not matched to a gene: 8. CDR3 region: CASSGEDRINQPQHF. The DNA for the CDR3 is TGTGCCAGCAGTGGCGAGGACAGGATTAATCAGCCCCAGCATTTT.

V usage is TRBV5-4 and J usage is TRBJ2-7; D possibly matches TRBD1 or TRBD2 (5 bases each). Germline lookup yields CDR1 SGHNT and CDR2 YYREEE (reference sequence). The CDR3 is made up of 15 amino acids. V lost 4 bases, J lost 3 bases, and 17 bases lay in between. CDR3 residues: CASSGTLPSGYEQYF. DNA of the CDR3: TGTGCCAGCAGCGGGACGCTTCCCTCGGGCTACGAGCAGTACTTC. Combining the CDR3 with reference TRBV5-4 and TRBJ2-7 gives the whole variable domain ETGVTQSPTHLIKTRGQQVTLRCSSQSGHNTVSWYQQALGQGPQFIFQYYREEENGRGNFPPRFSGLQFPNYSSELNVNALELDDSALYLCASSGTLPSGYEQYFGPGTRLTVT.

This clone was recorded only once. The chain is built from TRBV28 and TRBJ1-1; TRBD1 might be the D (6 bases). CDR3 length: 13 amino acids. Trimming removed 7 bases from V and 1 base from J, with 10 bases in between. Germline CDR1 reads MDHEN; CDR2 reads SYDVKM. CDR3 bases: TGTGCCAGCACCGGGACACAGAACACTGAAGCTTTCTTT. Translated: CASTGTQNTEAFF. Full variable domain (missing parts from reference TRBV28 and TRBJ1-1): DVKVTQSSRYLVKRTGEKVFLECVQDMDHENMFWYRQDPGLGLRLIYFSYDVKMKEKGDIPEGYSVSREKKERFSLILESASTNQTSMYLCASTGTQNTEAFFGQGTRLTVV.

The chain is built from TRBV5-6 and TRBJ2-1; 8 bases map to TRBD1. The V segment lost 5 bases and the J segment 9 bases; nucleotides outside the gene matches: 10. This CDR3 spans 14 amino acids. Germline V gene lookup returns CDR1 SGHDT and CDR2 YYEEEE. The CDR3 region is CASSTGTGRGEQFF. DNA of the CDR3: TGTGCCAGCAGTACCGGGACAGGTCGGGGTGAGCAGTTCTTC.

CDR3 DNA: TGTGCCAGCAGCCAAGACAGAATGCCAGGACGTGGCTACACCTTC. Amino acid sequence: CASSQDRMPGRGYTF. V usage is TRBV3-1 (or the pseudogene TRBV3-2) and J usage is TRBJ1-2; D not resolved. Germline V gene lookup returns CDR1 LGHDT and CDR2 YNNKEL (reference sequence). The CDR3 consists of 15 residues. The V end lost 0 bases, the J end lost 7 bases, and 15 bases lay between the germline ends.

CDR3 amino acids: CASRPTTQETQYF. DNA of the CDR3: TGTGCCAGCAGACCAACTACCCAAGAGACCCAGTACTTC. The chain employs TRBV12-3 or TRBV12-4 and TRBJ2-5, with D uncertain. This CDR3 spans 13 amino acids. V lost 6 bases, J lost 1 base, and 9 bases lay in between.

The V and J genes are TRBV2 and TRBJ2-2; D not resolved. This CDR3 comprises 14 residues. Trimming took off 6 bases at V and 2 bases at J, with 10 bases between the two ends. CDR1 and CDR2 (germline): SNHLY, FYNNEI. CDR3 coding DNA: TGTGCCAGCAGGAGGACCATTAACACCGGGGAGCTGTTTTTT. Its translation is CASRRTINTGELFF.